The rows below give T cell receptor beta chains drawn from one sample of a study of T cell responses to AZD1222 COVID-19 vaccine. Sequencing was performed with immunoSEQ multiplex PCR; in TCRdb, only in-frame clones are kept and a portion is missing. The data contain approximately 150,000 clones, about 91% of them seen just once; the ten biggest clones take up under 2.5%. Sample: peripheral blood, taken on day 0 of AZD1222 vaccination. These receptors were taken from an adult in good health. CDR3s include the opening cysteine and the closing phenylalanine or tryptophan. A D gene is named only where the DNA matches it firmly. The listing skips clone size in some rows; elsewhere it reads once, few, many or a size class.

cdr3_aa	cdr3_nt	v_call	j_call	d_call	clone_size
CASSPMTGTGNTIYF	TGTGCCAGCAGCCCGATGACAGGGACTGGAAACACCATATATTTT	TRBV27	TRBJ1-3	TRBD1	NA
CASSVGIAGGLGNEQFF	TGTGCCAGCAGCGTAGGTATAGCGGGGGGTCTCGGCAATGAGCAGTTCTTC	TRBV9	TRBJ2-1	TRBD2	NA
CASSPRGAGKYGYTF	TGTGCCAGCAGCCCGAGGGGCGCGGGGAAGTATGGCTACACCTTC	TRBV7-9	TRBJ1-2	NA	NA
CASHTGGSTYEQYF	TGTGCCAGCCATACTGGGGGGTCCACCTACGAGCAGTACTTC	TRBV7-2	TRBJ2-7	NA	NA
CASSLAGSVGNEQFF	TGTGCCAGCAGCTTAGCAGGATCAGTAGGAAATGAGCAGTTCTTC	TRBV7-9	TRBJ2-1	NA	NA
CASSEGEVTEAFF	TGTGCCAGCAGTGAGGGCGAGGTCACTGAAGCTTTCTTT	TRBV2	TRBJ1-1	NA	once
CAWSRITDPSRIPYVYTF	TGTGCCTGGAGTCGGATTACTGATCCTTCCCGGATCCCCTATGTCTACACCTTC	TRBV30	TRBJ1-2	NA	NA
CASSSQGVPYNSPLHF	TGTGCCAGCAGCTCACAGGGAGTTCCCTATAATTCACCCCTCCACTTT	TRBV7-9	TRBJ1-6	NA	NA
CAISESTGRSTWTGELFF	TGTGCCATCAGTGAGTCTACAGGGAGGAGTACGTGGACCGGGGAGCTGTTTTTT	TRBV10-3	TRBJ2-2	NA	NA
CASSLYGGGGTEAFF	TGTGCCAGCTCACTATATGGGGGAGGTGGAACTGAAGCTTTCTTT	TRBV18	TRBJ1-1	NA	NA
CASSKIKGLPARNEQFF	TGTGCCAGCAGCAAAATAAAGGGACTACCCGCCCGAAATGAGCAGTTCTTC	TRBV21-1	TRBJ2-1	NA	NA
CAWSDGLSNQPQHF	TGTGCCTGGAGTGACGGGCTTAGCAATCAGCCCCAGCATTTT	TRBV30	TRBJ1-5	NA	NA
CASSPGPGNSGYTF	TGCGCCAGCAGCCCGGGACCGGGGAACTCTGGCTACACCTTC	TRBV4-3	TRBJ1-2	NA	once
CASSQPGQPPQDTEAFF	TGCGCCAGCAGTCAACCGGGACAGCCCCCCCAGGACACTGAAGCTTTCTTT	TRBV23-1	TRBJ1-1	TRBD1	NA
CASSLESGRAPGEYF	TGTGCCAGCAGCTTGGAAAGCGGGAGGGCCCCAGGAGAGTATTTT	TRBV5-5	TRBJ2-3	TRBD2	NA
CASRRDRVGTEAFF	TGTGCCAGCAGAAGGGACAGGGTGGGGACTGAAGCTTTCTTT	TRBV6-6	TRBJ1-1	TRBD1	NA
CASSVTGGSGANVLTF	TGTGCCAGTAGTGTGACAGGGGGCTCTGGGGCCAACGTCCTGACTTTC	TRBV19	TRBJ2-6	TRBD1	NA
CASGGTGSGNTIYF	TGTGCCAGTGGAGGGACAGGGTCGGGAAACACCATATATTTT	TRBV7-9	TRBJ1-3	TRBD1	NA
CATGTSGRDTDTQYF	TGTGCCACCGGGACTAGCGGGAGGGACACAGATACGCAGTATTTT	TRBV19	TRBJ2-3	TRBD2	NA
CASSLWAPHGSSYNSPLHF	TGTGCCAGCAGCTTATGGGCACCCCACGGGAGCTCCTATAATTCACCCCTCCACTTT	TRBV7-2	TRBJ1-6	NA	NA
CAWSSSRGYTF	TGTGCCTGGAGTTCTAGCCGCGGCTACACCTTC	TRBV30	TRBJ1-2	NA	few
CASSLDGDNSPLHF	TGCGCCAGCAGCTTGGACGGGGATAATTCACCCCTCCACTTT	TRBV5-1	TRBJ1-6	NA	once
CASKSGHTEAFF	TGTGCCAGCAAGTCAGGGCACACTGAAGCTTTCTTT	TRBV27	TRBJ1-1	NA	NA
CASSISGGNEQFF	TGTGCCAGCAGTATTTCAGGGGGCAATGAGCAGTTCTTC	TRBV28	TRBJ2-1	TRBD1	NA
CASSLRQGALETQYF	TGTGCCAGCAGCTTACGACAGGGGGCTTTAGAGACCCAGTACTTC	TRBV11-3	TRBJ2-5	TRBD1	NA
CASSRLISSGNTIYF	TGTGCTTCTTCAAGACTGATCAGCTCTGGAAACACCATATATTTT	TRBV30	TRBJ1-3	NA	few
CASSSPGQGNSPLHF	TGTGCCAGCAGTTCCCCGGGACAGGGGAATTCACCCCTCCACTTT	TRBV6-2/TRBV6-3	TRBJ1-6	TRBD1	NA
CASSEMRGAVGEQYF	TGCGCCAGCAGTGAGATGAGGGGCGCGGTTGGTGAGCAGTACTTC	TRBV10-1	TRBJ2-7	NA	NA
CAWRQGQGWNYGYTF	TGTGCCTGGAGACAAGGACAGGGCTGGAACTATGGCTACACCTTC	TRBV30	TRBJ1-2	TRBD1	NA
CASRKAGEQYF	TGTGCCAGCAGAAAAGCGGGGGAGCAGTACTTC	TRBV6-5	TRBJ2-7	TRBD2	NA
CASRVAQGAVEAFF	TGTGCCAGCAGGGTAGCACAGGGGGCGGTTGAAGCTTTCTTT	TRBV3-1/TRBV3-2	TRBJ1-1	TRBD1	NA
CASGGDRGNTIYF	TGTGCCAGCGGAGGGGACAGAGGAAACACCATATATTTT	TRBV2	TRBJ1-3	TRBD1	NA
CAWSLSGTGDSGGYTF	TGTGCCTGGAGCCTTTCCGGGACAGGGGACAGTGGTGGCTACACCTTC	TRBV30	TRBJ1-2	TRBD1	NA
CASRSDILSEAFF	TGTGCCAGCAGATCGGACATTCTTTCTGAAGCTTTCTTT	TRBV7-9	TRBJ1-1	NA	NA
CASSKVNEQFF	TGTGCCAGCAGTAAAGTCAATGAGCAGTTCTTC	TRBV27	TRBJ2-1	NA	NA
CASPEEGGKENTEAFF	TGTGCCAGCCCCGAGGAGGGAGGGAAGGAGAACACTGAAGCTTTCTTT	TRBV28	TRBJ1-1	NA	NA
CASSSATYRGPTEAFF	TGTGCCAGCAGTTCCGCTACCTACAGGGGGCCCACTGAAGCTTTCTTT	TRBV6-2/TRBV6-3	TRBJ1-1	TRBD1	NA
CASIPGIAREQYF	TGTGCCAGCATCCCAGGGATCGCACGCGAGCAGTATTTT	TRBV6-5	TRBJ2-3	NA	NA
CASSPGLAGEFSYNEQFF	TGTGCCAGCAGTCCGGGACTAGCGGGGGAATTTTCCTACAATGAGCAGTTCTTC	TRBV27	TRBJ2-1	TRBD2	NA
CASRWPYGYTF	TGTGCCAGCAGGTGGCCCTATGGCTACACCTTC	TRBV28	TRBJ1-2	NA	NA
CASSMGQGVFRTYEQYF	TGTGCCAGTAGTATGGGACAGGGTGTTTTCCGAACCTACGAGCAGTACTTC	TRBV19	TRBJ2-7	TRBD1	NA
CASSLELTDPAAEAFF	TGCGCCAGCAGCTTGGAATTGACGGACCCAGCCGCTGAAGCTTTCTTT	TRBV5-1	TRBJ1-1	NA	few
CASSFRATNEKLFF	TGTGCCAGCAGCTTTAGGGCAACTAATGAAAAACTGTTTTTT	TRBV7-9	TRBJ1-4	NA	NA
CASSYSVTGGNQPQHF	TGTGCCAGCAGTTACTCGGTCACCGGGGGCAATCAGCCCCAGCATTTT	TRBV6-2/TRBV6-3	TRBJ1-5	NA	NA
CASSLGTGSDYTF	TGTGCCAGCAGCTTAGGGACAGGGTCTGACTACACCTTC	TRBV7-6	TRBJ1-2	TRBD1	NA
CASSRQGARAKNIQYF	TGTGCCAGTAGTCGCCAGGGGGCGCGGGCCAAAAACATTCAGTACTTC	TRBV19	TRBJ2-4	TRBD1	NA
CATSDPRAASSYEQYF	TGTGCCACCAGTGATCCGCGGGCCGCGAGCTCCTACGAGCAGTACTTC	TRBV24-1	TRBJ2-7	NA	NA
CASAYTLEAKNIQYF	TGTGCCAGTGCCTACACTTTAGAAGCCAAAAACATTCAGTACTTC	TRBV19	TRBJ2-4	NA	NA
CSARWDTQYF	TGCAGTGCTAGGTGGGATACGCAGTATTTT	TRBV20-1	TRBJ2-3	NA	NA
CASRLQETKAFF	TGTGCCAGCAGGCTCCAGGAGACAAAAGCTTTCTTT	TRBV28	TRBJ1-1	NA	NA